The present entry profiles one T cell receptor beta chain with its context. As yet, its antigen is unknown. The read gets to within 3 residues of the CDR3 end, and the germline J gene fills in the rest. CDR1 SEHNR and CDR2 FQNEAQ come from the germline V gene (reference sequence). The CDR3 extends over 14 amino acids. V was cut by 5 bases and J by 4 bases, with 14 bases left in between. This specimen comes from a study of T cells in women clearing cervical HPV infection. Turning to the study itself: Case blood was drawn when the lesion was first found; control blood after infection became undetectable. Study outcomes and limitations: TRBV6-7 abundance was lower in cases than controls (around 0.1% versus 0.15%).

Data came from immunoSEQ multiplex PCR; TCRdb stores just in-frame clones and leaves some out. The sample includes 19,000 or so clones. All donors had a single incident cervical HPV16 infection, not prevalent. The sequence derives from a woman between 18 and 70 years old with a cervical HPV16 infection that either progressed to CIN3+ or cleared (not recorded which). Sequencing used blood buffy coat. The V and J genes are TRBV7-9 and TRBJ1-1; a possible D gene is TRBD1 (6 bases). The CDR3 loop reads CASSTAQGFTEAFF. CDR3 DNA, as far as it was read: TGTGCCAGCAGCACGGCACAGGGATTCACTGAA.